Shown below are 20 T cell receptor beta chains from a single sample sequenced in a study of blood T cell repertoires in COVID-19. Using immunoSEQ multiplex PCR, the repertoire was profiled, and TCRdb retains in-frame clones only, with some absent. This sample carries some 110,000 clones, around 83% of them seen once, and the ten largest clones take less than 1.5%. The material sequenced was peripheral blood. Receptor source: a man aged 40-49 years with acute or convalescent COVID-19.

The V call is TRBV19, the J call TRBJ1-6; 7 bases align to TRBD1. After removal of 6 bases from V and 9 bases from J, the junction contained 5 bases not matched to a gene. Germline lookup yields CDR1 LNHDA and CDR2 SQIVND (reference sequence). This CDR3 has 13 amino acids. The chain's CDR3 is CASSDRVGSPLHF. CDR3 nucleotides: TGTGCCAGTAGCGACAGGGTTGGTTCACCCCTCCACTTT.

This chain connects TRBV30 to TRBJ2-5; possible D gene TRBD2, 6 bases. Trimming took 3 bases from V and 1 from J, leaving 12 bases between them. Germline CDR1 GTSNPN, CDR2 SVGIG (reference sequence). The CDR3 contains 14 residues. CDR3 DNA: TGTGCCTGGAGCATTAGCGGCGTCCAAGAGACCCAGTACTTC. Translated, it gives CAWSISGVQETQYF.

J is TRBJ2-1 and V is TRBV5-8; D is possibly TRBD1 (6 bases). V was trimmed by 6 bases and J by 13 bases, leaving 14 bases between them. This CDR3 has 11 residues. CDR1 and CDR2 from the germline V gene are SGHTS and YDEGEE. Written as DNA, the CDR3 is TGTGCCAGCACCCTCAGGGGAAAACAGTTCTTC. Its translation: CASTLRGKQFF. Using reference TRBV5-8 and TRBJ2-1 for the parts outside the CDR3, the full variable domain is EAGVTQSPTHLIKTRGQQATLRCSPISGHTSVYWYQQALGLGLQFLLWYDEGEERNRGNFPPRFSGRQFPNYSSELNVNALELEDSALYLCASTLRGKQFFGPGTRLTVL.

The chain couples TRBV30 to TRBJ1-5; D remains unclear. The V end lost 5 bases, the J end lost 0 bases, and 8 bases lay between the germline ends. This CDR3 is built from 13 residues. Looked up from germline, CDR1 is GTSNPN and CDR2 is SVGIG (reference sequence). CDR3 sequence: CAWGSFSNQPQHF. CDR3 nucleotides: TGTGCCTGGGGCTCTTTTAGCAATCAGCCCCAGCATTTT.

The chain is built from TRBV28 and TRBJ1-6, with D maybe TRBD1 (5 bases). The germline V and J ends were trimmed by 6 bases and 4 bases, with 19 bases remaining between them. CDR1 is MDHEN and CDR2 is SYDVKM in the germline V gene. This CDR3 has 17 amino acids. The CDR3 DNA follows: TGTGCCAGCAGACAGTTTCGCAGGGAGGGATATAATTCACCCCTCCACTTT. As protein: CASRQFRREGYNSPLHF.

Concerning this clone itself: At one boundary the junction diverges from the germline segment, which might be a read error. The chain recombines TRBV6-5 with TRBJ2-6, with TRBD2 as a possible D gene (5 bases). The CDR3 runs to 15 residues. Germline values: CDR1 MNHEY, CDR2 SVGAGI. Written as DNA, the CDR3 is TGTGCCAGCAGTTACGAGAGCGGTGGGGTCAACGTCCTGACTTTC. It encodes CASSYESGGVNVLTF.

This chain connects TRBV5-6 to TRBJ1-4, with 8 bases matching TRBD1. This CDR3 comprises 15 residues. Per the germline V gene, CDR1 is SGHDT and CDR2 is YYEEEE. Unmatched junction bases numbered 2, after V lost 1 base and J lost 3 bases. CDR3 region: CASSLKDRANEKLFF. The CDR3 bases are TGTGCCAGCAGCTTGAAGGACAGGGCTAATGAAAAACTGTTTTTT. The entire variable domain, with the rest obtained from reference TRBV5-6 and TRBJ1-4, is as follows: DAGVTQSPTHLIKTRGQQVTLRCSPKSGHDTVSWYQQALGQGPQFIFQYYEEEERQRGNFPDRFSGHQFPNYSSELNVNALLLGDSALYLCASSLKDRANEKLFFGSGTQLSVL.

Points on this clone: The same CDR3 also results from other DNA sequences found in this sample. The V call is TRBV11-2, the J call TRBJ1-5; weak D call: TRBD1 (6 bases). Trimming cost V 5 bases and J 4 bases, with 9 bases left between them. The CDR3 is 13 residues long. Germline V lookup: CDR1 SGHAT, CDR2 FQNNGV. Here the CDR3 reads CASSRQGNQPQHF. The DNA of the CDR3 is TGTGCCAGCAGCCGCCAGGGGAATCAGCCCCAGCATTTT.

This clone was picked up many times. This chain links TRBV4-1 with TRBJ1-6; D is possibly TRBD1 (5 bases). The V end lost 1 base, the J end lost 10 bases, and 17 bases lay between the germline ends. CDR3 length: 16 amino acids. Germline V lookup: CDR1 MGHRA, CDR2 YSYEKL. The CDR3 DNA is TGCGCCAGCAGCCAAGGGCCGGAGGGACTCGGCTCACCCCTCCACTTT. Encoded protein: CASSQGPEGLGSPLHF.

A single count supports this clone. The gene calls are TRBV7-2 and TRBJ2-3; tentative D call: TRBD2 (6 bases). V lost 7 bases and J 6 bases, leaving 17 bases between the germline ends. The CDR3 length is 14 residues. Per the germline V gene, CDR1 is SGHTA and CDR2 is FQGNSA. The CDR3 nucleotides read TGTGCCAGCATTCTGGGGGGAGCCCAGGATACGCAGTATTTT. This translates into CASILGGAQDTQYF.

The CDR3 is CASRDTLNSPLHF. The CDR3 nucleotides read TGCGCCAGCAGGGACACCCTTAATTCACCCCTCCACTTT. The chain has TRBV5-1 and TRBJ1-6, with D possibly matching TRBD1 (5 bases). The CDR3 consists of 13 residues. Germline V gene data show CDR1 as SGHRS and CDR2 as YFSETQ. V was shortened by 5 bases and J by 6 bases, with 9 bases between the two germline ends.

This rearrangement joins TRBV5-1 to TRBJ2-2, with 8 bases matching TRBD2. With V trimmed by 1 base and J by 7 bases, 6 bases remained unmatched. CDR3 length: 15 amino acids. Germline assignment: CDR1 SGHRS and CDR2 YFSETQ. Written as DNA, the CDR3 is TGCGCCAGCAGCTTGCTAGCGGGCACCTTCGGGGAGCTGTTTTTT. Encoded protein: CASSLLAGTFGELFF. The full variable domain, with the rest looked up from reference TRBV5-1 and TRBJ2-2, is KAGVTQTPRYLIKTRGQQVTLSCSPISGHRSVSWYQQTPGQGLQFLFEYFSETQRNKGNFPGRFSGRQFSNSRSEMNVSTLELGDSALYLCASSLLAGTFGELFFGEGSRLTVL.

J is TRBJ2-5 and V is TRBV15; 7 nucleotides align to TRBD1. The V segment lost 8 bases and the J segment 2 bases; nucleotides outside the gene matches: 2. The CDR3 is made up of 12 amino acids. Germline CDR1 is LNHNV and CDR2 is YYDKDF (reference sequence). The CDR3 protein is CATSQGQETQYF. CDR3 bases: TGTGCCACCTCACAGGGGCAAGAGACCCAGTACTTC. Full variable domain (rest looked up from reference TRBV15 and TRBJ2-5): DAMVIQNPRYQVTQFGKPVTLSCSQTLNHNVMYWYQQKSSQAPKLLFHYYDKDFNNEADTPDNFQSRRPNTSFCFLDIRSPGLGDTAMYLCATSQGQETQYFGPGTRLLVL.

This clone showed up just once. The J gene is TRBJ2-5, the V gene TRBV5-1; 13 bases fit TRBD2. The germline V gene has CDR1 SGHRS and CDR2 YFSETQ. J lost 10 bases, V lost 1 base, and 7 bases had no gene match. CDR3 length: 15 amino acids. CDR3 residues: CASSLTSGGARGQYF. The CDR3 coding sequence is TGCGCCAGCAGCTTGACTAGCGGGGGGGCGAGGGGCCAGTACTTC.

This chain links TRBV6-1 with TRBJ1-2; D not certain. CDR1 MNHNS and CDR2 SASEGT come from the germline V gene. With 0 bases removed from V and 4 bases from J, the gap between germline ends came to 9 bases. This CDR3 spans 14 amino acids. The CDR3 DNA sequence: TGTGCCAGCAGTGAAGCGCTTAACAGCTATGGCTACACCTTC. Protein: CASSEALNSYGYTF.

The sample holds one count of this clone. The chain joins TRBV7-3 to TRBJ2-3; 8 bases map to TRBD1. Looked up from germline, CDR1 is SGHTA and CDR2 is FQGTGA. There are 14 residues in the CDR3. The V segment lost 5 bases and the J segment 4 bases; nucleotides outside the gene matches: 5. The CDR3 DNA sequence: TGTGCCAGCAGCCCAGCAGGGGGCGCAGATACGCAGTATTTT. This encodes CASSPAGGADTQYF.

This clone was seen a handful of times. The rearrangement uses TRBV5-1 and TRBJ2-7; 13 bases fit TRBD2. Germline loops: CDR1 SGHRS, CDR2 YFSETQ. This CDR3 is built from 16 residues. After removal of 3 bases from V and 4 bases from J, the junction contained 7 bases not matched to a gene. The CDR3 nucleotides are TGCGCCAGCAGCTACACACTAGCGGGGGGGCCGTACGAGCAGTACTTC. It specifies CASSYTLAGGPYEQYF. Full variable domain (missing parts from reference TRBV5-1 and TRBJ2-7): KAGVTQTPRYLIKTRGQQVTLSCSPISGHRSVSWYQQTPGQGLQFLFEYFSETQRNKGNFPGRFSGRQFSNSRSEMNVSTLELGDSALYLCASSYTLAGGPYEQYFGPGTRLTVT.

The chain employs TRBV28 and TRBJ2-1; weak D call: TRBD2 (5 bases). This CDR3 region has 14 residues. V was clipped by 7 bases and J by 4 bases, with 14 bases between them. From germline, CDR1 is MDHEN and CDR2 SYDVKM. The DNA for the CDR3 is TGTGCCAGCAATCGAGCGGACGCATACAATGAGCAGTTCTTC. Its protein product is CASNRADAYNEQFF.

The chain recombines TRBV2 with TRBJ1-2, with 8 bases lining up with TRBD1. Germline V gene lookup returns CDR1 SNHLY and CDR2 FYNNEI. The CDR3 runs to 15 residues. The V gene end was trimmed by 6 bases and the J gene end by 4 bases; junction bases not matched to a gene: 10. CDR3 sequence: CASSQDRGWGYGYTF. CDR3 nucleotides: TGTGCCAGCAGCCAAGACAGGGGTTGGGGCTATGGCTACACCTTC.

This chain links TRBV29-1 with TRBJ1-3; D is perhaps TRBD1 (6 bases). The CDR3 covers 13 residues. With 6 bases removed from V and 3 bases from J, the gap between germline ends came to 12 bases. CDR1 is SQVTM and CDR2 is ANQGSEA in the germline V gene. CDR3 DNA sequence: TGCAGCGTCTCAGAGGGGGATGGAAACACCATATATTTT. It encodes CSVSEGDGNTIYF.